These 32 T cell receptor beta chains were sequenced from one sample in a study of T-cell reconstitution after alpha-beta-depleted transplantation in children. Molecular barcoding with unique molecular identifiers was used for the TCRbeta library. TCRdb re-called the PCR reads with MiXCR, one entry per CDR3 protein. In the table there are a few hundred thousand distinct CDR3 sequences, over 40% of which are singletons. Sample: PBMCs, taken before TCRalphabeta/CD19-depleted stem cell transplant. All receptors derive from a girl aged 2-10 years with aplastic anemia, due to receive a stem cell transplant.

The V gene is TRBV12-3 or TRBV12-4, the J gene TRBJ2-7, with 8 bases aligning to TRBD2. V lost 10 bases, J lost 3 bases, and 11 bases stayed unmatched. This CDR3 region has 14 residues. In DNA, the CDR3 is TGTGCCACGACTCTGGGGACTAGGGGCTACGAGCAGTACTTC. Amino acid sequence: CATTLGTRGYEQYF.

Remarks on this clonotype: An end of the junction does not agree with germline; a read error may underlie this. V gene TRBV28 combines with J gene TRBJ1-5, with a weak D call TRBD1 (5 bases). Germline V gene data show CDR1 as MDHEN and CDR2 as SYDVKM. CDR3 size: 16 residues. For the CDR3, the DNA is TGTGTCAGCATCCGCACCCGGGGGACTGCGGATCAGCCCCAGCATTTT. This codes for CVSIRTRGTADQPQHF. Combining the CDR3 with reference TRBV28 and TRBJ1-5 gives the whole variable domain DVKVTQSSRYLVKRTGEKVFLECVQDMDHENMFWYRQDPGLGLRLIYFSYDVKMKEKGDIPEGYSVSREKKERFSLILESASTNQTSMYLCVSIRTRGTADQPQHFGDGTRLSIL.

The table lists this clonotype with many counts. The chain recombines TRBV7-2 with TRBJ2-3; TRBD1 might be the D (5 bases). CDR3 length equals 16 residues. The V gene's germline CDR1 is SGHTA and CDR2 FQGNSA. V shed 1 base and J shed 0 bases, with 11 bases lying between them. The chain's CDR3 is CASSLGGAGSTDTQYF. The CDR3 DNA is TGTGCCAGCAGCTTAGGAGGTGCAGGGAGCACAGATACGCAGTATTTT.

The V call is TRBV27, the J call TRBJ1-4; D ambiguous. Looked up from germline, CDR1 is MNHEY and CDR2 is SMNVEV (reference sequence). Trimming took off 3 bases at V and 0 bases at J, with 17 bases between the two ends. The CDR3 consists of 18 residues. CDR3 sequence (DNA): TGTGCCAGCAGTTTTGGGGTTCGGGTAGGTGCAACTAATGAAAAACTGTTTTTT. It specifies CASSFGVRVGATNEKLFF.

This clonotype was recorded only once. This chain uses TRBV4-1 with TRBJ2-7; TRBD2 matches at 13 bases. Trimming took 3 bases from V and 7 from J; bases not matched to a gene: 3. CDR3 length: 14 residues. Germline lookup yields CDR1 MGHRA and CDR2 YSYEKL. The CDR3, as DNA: TGCGCCAGCAGCCAGGCGGGACTAGCGGGGGAGCAGTACTTC. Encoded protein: CASSQAGLAGEQYF.

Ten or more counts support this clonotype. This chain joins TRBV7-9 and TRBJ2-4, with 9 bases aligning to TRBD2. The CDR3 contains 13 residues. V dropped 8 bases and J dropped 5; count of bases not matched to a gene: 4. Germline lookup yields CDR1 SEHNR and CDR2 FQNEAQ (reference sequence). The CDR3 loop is CASRREGQNIQYF. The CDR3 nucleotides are TGTGCCAGCCGGCGGGAGGGACAAAACATTCAGTACTTC.

The CDR3 protein is CASTGNTDTQYF. In nucleotides, the CDR3 is TGTGCCAGCACCGGGAACACAGATACGCAGTATTTT. V and J are TRBV12-3 or TRBV12-4 and TRBJ2-3; TRBD2 is a possible D gene (5 bases). The CDR3 runs to 12 residues. V lost 7 bases and J 2 bases, leaving 7 bases between the germline ends.

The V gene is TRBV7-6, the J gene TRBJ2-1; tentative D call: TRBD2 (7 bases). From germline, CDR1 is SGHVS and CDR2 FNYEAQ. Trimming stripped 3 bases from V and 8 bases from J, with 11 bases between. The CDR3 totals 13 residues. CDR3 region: CASSLRGLDEQFF. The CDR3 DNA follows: TGTGCCAGCAGCTTGCGGGGGCTAGATGAGCAGTTCTTC.

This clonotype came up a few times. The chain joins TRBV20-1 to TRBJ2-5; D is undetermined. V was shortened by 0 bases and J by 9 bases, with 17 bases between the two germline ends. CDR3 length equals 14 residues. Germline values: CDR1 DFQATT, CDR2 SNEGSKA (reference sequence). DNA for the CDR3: TGCAGTGCTAGAGATGAGGTTCCCAGGTTGTCCCAGTACTTC. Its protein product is CSARDEVPRLSQYF.

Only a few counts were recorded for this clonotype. Written as DNA, the CDR3 is TGTGCCAGCAGTAGCCCCCTGACAGGCGGCTATGGCTACACCTTC. Protein product: CASSSPLTGGYGYTF. V usage is TRBV6-1 and J usage is TRBJ1-2; possible D gene TRBD1, 6 bases. V was trimmed by 5 bases and J by 4 bases, leaving 17 bases between them. Germline V gives CDR1 MNHNS, CDR2 SASEGT. The CDR3 loop spans 15 amino acids.

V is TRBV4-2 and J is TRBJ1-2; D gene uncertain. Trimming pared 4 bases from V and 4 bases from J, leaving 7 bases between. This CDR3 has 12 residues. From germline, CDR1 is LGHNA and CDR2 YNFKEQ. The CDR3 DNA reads TGTGCCAGCAGCCCGGCGCTCTATGGCTACACCTTC. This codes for CASSPALYGYTF.

This chain's CDR3 is CASSGTGGADGYTF. CDR3 nucleotide sequence: TGCGCCAGCAGTGGGACAGGGGGCGCCGATGGCTACACCTTC. This sequence joins TRBV10-2 and TRBJ1-2, with 11 bases fitting TRBD1. V shed 4 bases, J shed 6 bases, and the junction held 4 bases outside the gene matches. This CDR3 spans 14 amino acids. CDR1 WSHSY and CDR2 SAAADI come from the germline V gene.

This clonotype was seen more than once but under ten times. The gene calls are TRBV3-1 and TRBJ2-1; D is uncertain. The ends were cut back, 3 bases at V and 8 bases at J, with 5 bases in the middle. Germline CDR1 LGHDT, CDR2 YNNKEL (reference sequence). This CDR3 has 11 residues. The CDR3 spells CASSQGYEQFF. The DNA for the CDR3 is TGTGCCAGCAGCCAGGGCTATGAGCAGTTCTTC.

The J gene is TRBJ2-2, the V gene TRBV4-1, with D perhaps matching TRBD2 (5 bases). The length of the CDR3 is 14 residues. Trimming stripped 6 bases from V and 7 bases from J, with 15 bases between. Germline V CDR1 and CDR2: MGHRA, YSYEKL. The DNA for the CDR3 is TGCGCCAGCAGATCCATAGGTGGGAGCGGGGAGCTGTTTTTT. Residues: CASRSIGGSGELFF.

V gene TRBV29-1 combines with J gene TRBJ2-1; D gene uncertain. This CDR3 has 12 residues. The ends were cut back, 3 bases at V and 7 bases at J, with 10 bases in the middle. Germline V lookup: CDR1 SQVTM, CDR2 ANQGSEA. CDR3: CSVDGWENEQFF. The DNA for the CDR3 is TGCAGCGTTGATGGGTGGGAAAATGAGCAGTTCTTC.

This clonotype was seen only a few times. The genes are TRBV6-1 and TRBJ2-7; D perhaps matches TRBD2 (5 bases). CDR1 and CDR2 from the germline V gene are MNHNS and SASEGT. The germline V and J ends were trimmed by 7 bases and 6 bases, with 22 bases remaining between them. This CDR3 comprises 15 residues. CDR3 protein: CASTLTSDGPSEQYF. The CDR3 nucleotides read TGTGCCAGCACCCTTACTAGTGACGGGCCCTCCGAGCAGTACTTC.

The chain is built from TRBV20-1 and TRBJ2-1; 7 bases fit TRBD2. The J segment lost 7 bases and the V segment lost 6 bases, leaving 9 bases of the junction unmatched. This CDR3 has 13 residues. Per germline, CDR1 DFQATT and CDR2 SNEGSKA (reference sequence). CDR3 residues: CSARLASGNEQFF. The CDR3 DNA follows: TGCAGTGCCCGACTAGCCTCCGGGAATGAGCAGTTCTTC.

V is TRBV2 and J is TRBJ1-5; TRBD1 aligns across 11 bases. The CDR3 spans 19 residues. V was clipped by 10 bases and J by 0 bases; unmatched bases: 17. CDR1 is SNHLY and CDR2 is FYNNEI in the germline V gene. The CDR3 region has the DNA TGTGCCATCTCTCTAGAGACCGGGACAGGGGGATATAGCAATCAGCCCCAGCATTTT. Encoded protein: CAISLETGTGGYSNQPQHF.

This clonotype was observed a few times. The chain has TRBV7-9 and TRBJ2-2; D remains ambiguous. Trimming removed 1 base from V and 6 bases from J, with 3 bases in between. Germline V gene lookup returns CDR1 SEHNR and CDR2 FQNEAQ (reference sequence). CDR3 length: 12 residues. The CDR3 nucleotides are TGTGCCAGCAGCTTAGATTCCGGGGAGCTGTTTTTT. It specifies CASSLDSGELFF.

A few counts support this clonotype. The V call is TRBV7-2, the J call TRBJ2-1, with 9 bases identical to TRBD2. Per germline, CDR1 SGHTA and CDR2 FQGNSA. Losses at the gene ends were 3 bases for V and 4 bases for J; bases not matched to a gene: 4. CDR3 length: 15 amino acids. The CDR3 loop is CASSLTSGLYNEQFF. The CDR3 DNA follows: TGTGCCAGCAGCTTGACTAGCGGACTTTACAATGAGCAGTTCTTC.

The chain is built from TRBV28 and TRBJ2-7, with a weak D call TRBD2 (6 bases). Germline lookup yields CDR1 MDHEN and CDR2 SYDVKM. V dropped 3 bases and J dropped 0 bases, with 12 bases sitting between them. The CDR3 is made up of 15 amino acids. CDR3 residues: CASSFSGGISYEQYF. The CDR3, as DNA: TGTGCCAGCAGTTTTAGCGGAGGGATCTCCTACGAGCAGTACTTC.

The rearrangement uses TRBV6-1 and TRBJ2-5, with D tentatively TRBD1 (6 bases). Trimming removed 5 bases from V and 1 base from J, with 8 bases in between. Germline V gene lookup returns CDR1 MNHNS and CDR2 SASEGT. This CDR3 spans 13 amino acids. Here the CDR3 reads CASSRTAQETQYF. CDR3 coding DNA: TGTGCCAGCAGTCGGACAGCCCAAGAGACCCAGTACTTC.

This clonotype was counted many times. The CDR3 DNA reads as TGTGCCAGCAGTTTATTCAGGGAGTCGGACACCTTC. Translating it yields CASSLFRESDTF. The chain couples TRBV28 to TRBJ1-2; TRBD1 might be the D (5 bases). Germline CDR1 and CDR2: MDHEN and SYDVKM. With 1 base removed from V and 12 bases from J, the gap between germline ends came to 12 bases. This CDR3 is 12 amino acids long.

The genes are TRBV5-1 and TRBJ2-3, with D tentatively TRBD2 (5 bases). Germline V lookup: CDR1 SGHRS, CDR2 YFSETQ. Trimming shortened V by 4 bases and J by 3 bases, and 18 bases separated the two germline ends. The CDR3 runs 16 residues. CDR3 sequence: CASSPVSGARTDTQYF. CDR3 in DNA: TGCGCCAGCAGCCCCGTGAGCGGTGCACGGACAGATACGCAGTATTTT. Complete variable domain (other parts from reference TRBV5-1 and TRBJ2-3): KAGVTQTPRYLIKTRGQQVTLSCSPISGHRSVSWYQQTPGQGLQFLFEYFSETQRNKGNFPGRFSGRQFSNSRSEMNVSTLELGDSALYLCASSPVSGARTDTQYFGPGTRLTVL.

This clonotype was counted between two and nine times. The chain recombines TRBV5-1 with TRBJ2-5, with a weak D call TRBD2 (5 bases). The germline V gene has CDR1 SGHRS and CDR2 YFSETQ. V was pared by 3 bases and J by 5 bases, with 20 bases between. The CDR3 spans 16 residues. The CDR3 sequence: CASSSQAGMGGETQYF. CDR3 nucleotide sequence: TGCGCCAGCAGCTCTCAGGCGGGCATGGGCGGGGAGACCCAGTACTTC.

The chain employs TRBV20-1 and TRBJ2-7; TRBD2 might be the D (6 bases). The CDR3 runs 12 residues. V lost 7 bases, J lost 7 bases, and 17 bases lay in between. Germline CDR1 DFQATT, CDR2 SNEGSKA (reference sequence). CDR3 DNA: TGCAGTGGGACAAGACTGGCGGGAGAGCAGTACTTC. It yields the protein CSGTRLAGEQYF.

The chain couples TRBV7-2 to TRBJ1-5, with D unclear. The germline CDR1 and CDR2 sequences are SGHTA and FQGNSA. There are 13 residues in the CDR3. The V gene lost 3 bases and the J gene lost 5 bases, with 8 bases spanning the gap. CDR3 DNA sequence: TGTGCCAGCAGCTTCGAGGGTTATCAGCCCCAGCATTTT. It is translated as CASSFEGYQPQHF.

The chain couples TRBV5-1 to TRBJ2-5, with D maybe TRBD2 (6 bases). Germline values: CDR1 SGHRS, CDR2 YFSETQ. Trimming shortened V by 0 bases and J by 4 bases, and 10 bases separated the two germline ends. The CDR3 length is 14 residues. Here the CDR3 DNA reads TGCGCCAGCAGCTTGGTCGGGGGACTAGAGACCCAGTACTTC. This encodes CASSLVGGLETQYF.

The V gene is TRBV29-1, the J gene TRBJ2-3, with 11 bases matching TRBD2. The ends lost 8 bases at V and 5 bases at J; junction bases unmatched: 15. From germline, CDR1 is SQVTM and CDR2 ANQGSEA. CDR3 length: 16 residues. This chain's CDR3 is CSTLAGAPRWRDTQYF. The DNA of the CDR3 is TGCAGCACACTAGCGGGGGCCCCGCGGTGGAGAGATACGCAGTATTTT.

CDR3 amino acids: CASSFPRPYEQYF. The CDR3 bases are TGCGCCAGCAGCTTCCCGAGACCCTACGAGCAGTACTTC. The chain has TRBV5-1 and TRBJ2-7; D not resolved. V was clipped by 2 bases and J by 2 bases, with 8 bases between them. Germline V gives CDR1 SGHRS, CDR2 YFSETQ. The CDR3 extends over 13 amino acids.

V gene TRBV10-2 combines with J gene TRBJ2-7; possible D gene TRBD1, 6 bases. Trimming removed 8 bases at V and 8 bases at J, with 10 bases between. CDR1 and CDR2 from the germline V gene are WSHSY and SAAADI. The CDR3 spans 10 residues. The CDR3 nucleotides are TGCGCCAGCGGACAGCCCAAGCAGTACTTC. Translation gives CASGQPKQYF.

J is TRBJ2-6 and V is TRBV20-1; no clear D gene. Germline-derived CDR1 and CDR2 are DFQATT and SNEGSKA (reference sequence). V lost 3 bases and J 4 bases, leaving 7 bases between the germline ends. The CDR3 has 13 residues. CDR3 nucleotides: TGCAGTGCTAGGCTATTGGGGGCCAACGTCCTGACTTTC. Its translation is CSARLLGANVLTF.